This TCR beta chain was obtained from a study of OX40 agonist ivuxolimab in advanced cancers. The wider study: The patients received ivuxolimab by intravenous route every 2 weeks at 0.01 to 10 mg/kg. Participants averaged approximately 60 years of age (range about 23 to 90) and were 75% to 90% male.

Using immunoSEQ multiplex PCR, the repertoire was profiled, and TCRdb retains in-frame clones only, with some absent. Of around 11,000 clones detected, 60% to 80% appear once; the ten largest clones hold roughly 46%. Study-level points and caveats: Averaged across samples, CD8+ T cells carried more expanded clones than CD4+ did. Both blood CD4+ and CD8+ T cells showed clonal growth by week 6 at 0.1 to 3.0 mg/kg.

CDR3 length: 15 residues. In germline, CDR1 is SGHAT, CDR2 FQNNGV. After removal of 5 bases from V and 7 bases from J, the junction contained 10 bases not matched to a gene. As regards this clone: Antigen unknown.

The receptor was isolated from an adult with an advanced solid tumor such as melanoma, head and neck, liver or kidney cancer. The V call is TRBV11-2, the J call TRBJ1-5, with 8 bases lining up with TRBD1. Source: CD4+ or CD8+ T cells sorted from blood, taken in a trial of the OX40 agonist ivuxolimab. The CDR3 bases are TGTGCCAGCAGCCCGGGGACAGGTTCGGGACAGCCCCAGCATTTT. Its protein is CASSPGTGSGQPQHF.